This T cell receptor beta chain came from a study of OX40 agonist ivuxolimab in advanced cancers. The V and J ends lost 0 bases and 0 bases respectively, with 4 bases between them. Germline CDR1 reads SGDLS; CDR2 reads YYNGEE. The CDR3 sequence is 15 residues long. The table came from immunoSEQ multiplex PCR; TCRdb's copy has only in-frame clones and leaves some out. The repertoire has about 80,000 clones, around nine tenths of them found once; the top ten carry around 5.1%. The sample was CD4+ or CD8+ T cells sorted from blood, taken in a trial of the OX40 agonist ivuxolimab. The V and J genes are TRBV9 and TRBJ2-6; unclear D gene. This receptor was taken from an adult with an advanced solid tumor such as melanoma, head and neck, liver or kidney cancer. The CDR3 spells CASSVGGSGANVLTF. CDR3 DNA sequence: TGTGCCAGCAGCGTAGGAGGCTCTGGGGCCAACGTCCTGACTTTC. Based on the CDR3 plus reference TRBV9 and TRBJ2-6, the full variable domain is DSGVTQTPKHLITATGQRVTLRCSPRSGDLSVYWYQQSLDQGLQFLIQYYNGEERAKGNILERFSAQQFPDLHSELNLSSLELGDSALYFCASSVGGSGANVLTFGAGSRLTVL.